This T cell receptor (beta chain) was captured by sequencing in a study of T-cell reconstitution after alpha-beta-depleted transplantation in children. Molecular barcoding with unique molecular identifiers was used for the TCRbeta library. TCRdb fed the PCR reads into MiXCR, producing one record per CDR3 protein. In the table there are 200,000 or so distinct CDR3 sequences, about 6.6% of which are singletons. The study's findings and limits: High day-60 TCRbeta diversity in some patients came from surviving recipient T cells and thymic progenitors. T-cell counts and diversity were attributed mostly to newly produced T cells one year after transplant. It was reported that alpha-beta T cells came from several hundred expanded graft clones (about two months after transplant).

This clonotype was counted a few times. Its antigen is not known. Between the trimmed V and J ends, which lost 7 bases and 8 bases, there was a span of 17 bases. The CDR3 loop spans 13 amino acids. Per the germline V gene, CDR1 is MNHEY and CDR2 is SVGEGT. This chain connects TRBV6-2 or TRBV6-3 to TRBJ1-1; D is perhaps TRBD1 (5 bases). This sample comprised PBMCs, obtained before TCRalphabeta/CD19-depleted stem cell transplant. The receptor's source is a boy younger than 10 with acute lymphoblastic leukemia, due to receive a stem cell transplant. CDR3 nucleotides: TGTGCCAGCACCTACTGGACAAGTAGAGAAGCTTTCTTT. This translates into CASTYWTSREAFF.